This T cell receptor beta chain was captured by sequencing in a study of cytomegalovirus exposure and HLA in healthy donors. General study results and limits: Most of the CMV-associated TCR beta chains (in a later analysis) appeared to be HLA-restricted.

Details on this clone: Its antigen is unidentified. The same CDR3 is also encoded by other DNA sequences in this sample.

Researchers ran the PCR with 60 Vbeta and 13 Jbeta primers. Only in-frame clones appear in the TCRdb table, and some are missing; sequencing was by immunoSEQ multiplex PCR. The sample records hundreds of thousands of clones, over 75% being singletons. This clonotype was obtained from a male donor in good health and CMV-seronegative. The sequenced sample consisted of PBMCs.

CDR3 nucleotide sequence: TGTGCCTGGAGTGGGGACAGGGGCCCTGAAGCTTTCTTT. It codes for CAWSGDRGPEAFF. The genes are TRBV30 and TRBJ1-1, with TRBD1 identical over 10 bases. This CDR3 has 13 residues. The ends lost 1 base at V and 6 bases at J; junction bases unmatched: 2. Per germline, CDR1 GTSNPN and CDR2 SVGIG (reference sequence).